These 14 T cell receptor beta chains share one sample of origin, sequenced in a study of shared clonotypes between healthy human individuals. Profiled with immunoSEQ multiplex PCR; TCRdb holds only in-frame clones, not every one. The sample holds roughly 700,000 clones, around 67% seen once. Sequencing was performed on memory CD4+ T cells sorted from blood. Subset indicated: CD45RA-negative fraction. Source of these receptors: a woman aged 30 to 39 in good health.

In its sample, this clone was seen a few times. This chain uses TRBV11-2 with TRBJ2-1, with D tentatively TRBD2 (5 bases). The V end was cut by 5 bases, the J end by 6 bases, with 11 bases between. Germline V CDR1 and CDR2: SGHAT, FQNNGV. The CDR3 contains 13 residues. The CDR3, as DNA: TGTGCCAGCAGCCCTCCGGAGGCCAATGAGCAGTTCTTC. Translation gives CASSPPEANEQFF.

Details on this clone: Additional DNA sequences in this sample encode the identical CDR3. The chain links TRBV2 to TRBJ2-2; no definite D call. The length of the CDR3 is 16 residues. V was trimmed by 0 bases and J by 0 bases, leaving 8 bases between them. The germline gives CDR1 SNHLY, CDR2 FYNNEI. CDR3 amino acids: CASSEAPSPNTGELFF. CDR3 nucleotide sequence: TGTGCCAGCAGTGAAGCGCCGAGTCCGAACACCGGGGAGCTGTTTTTT. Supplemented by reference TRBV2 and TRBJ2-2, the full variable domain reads EPEVTQTPSHQVTQMGQEVILRCVPISNHLYFYWYRQILGQKVEFLVSFYNNEISEKSEIFDDQFSVERPDGSNFTLKIRSTKLEDSAMYFCASSEAPSPNTGELFFGEGSRLTVL.

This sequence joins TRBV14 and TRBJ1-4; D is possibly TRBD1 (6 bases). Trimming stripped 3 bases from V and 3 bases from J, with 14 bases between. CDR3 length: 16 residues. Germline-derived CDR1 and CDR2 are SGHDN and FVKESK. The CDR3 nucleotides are TGTGCCAGCAGCCAGGGAACAGGGTTGGCTAATGAAAAACTGTTTTTT. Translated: CASSQGTGLANEKLFF. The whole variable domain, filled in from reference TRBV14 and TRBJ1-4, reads EAGVTQFPSHSVIEKGQTVTLRCDPISGHDNLYWYRRVMGKEIKFLLHFVKESKQDESGMPNNRFLAERTGGTYSTLKVQPAELEDSGVYFCASSQGTGLANEKLFFGSGTQLSVL.

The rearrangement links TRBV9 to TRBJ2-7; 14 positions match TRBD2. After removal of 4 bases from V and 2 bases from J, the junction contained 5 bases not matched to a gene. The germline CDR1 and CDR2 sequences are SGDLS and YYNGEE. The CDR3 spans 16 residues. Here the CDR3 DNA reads TGTGCCAGCAGCCTAGGGACTAGCGGGAGTCCCTACGAGCAGTACTTC. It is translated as CASSLGTSGSPYEQYF.

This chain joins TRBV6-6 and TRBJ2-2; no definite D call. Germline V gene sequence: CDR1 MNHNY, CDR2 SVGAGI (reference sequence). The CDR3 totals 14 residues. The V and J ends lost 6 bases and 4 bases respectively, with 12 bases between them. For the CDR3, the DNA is TGTGCCAGCAGCCCCTATAGAGGCACCGGGGAGCTGTTTTTT. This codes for CASSPYRGTGELFF.

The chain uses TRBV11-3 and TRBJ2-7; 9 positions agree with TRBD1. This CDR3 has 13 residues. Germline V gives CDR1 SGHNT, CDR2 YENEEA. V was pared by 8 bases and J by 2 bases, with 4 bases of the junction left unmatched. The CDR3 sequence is CASSGQGAYEQYF. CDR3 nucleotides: TGTGCCAGCTCGGGACAGGGTGCCTACGAGCAGTACTTC.

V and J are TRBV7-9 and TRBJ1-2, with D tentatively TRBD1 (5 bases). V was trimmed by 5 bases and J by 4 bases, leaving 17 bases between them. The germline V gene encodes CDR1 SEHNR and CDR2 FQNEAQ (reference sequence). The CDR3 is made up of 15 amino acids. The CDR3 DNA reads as TGTGCCAGCAGCCCTTTCCCGGGACTCGTCTATGGCTACACCTTC. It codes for CASSPFPGLVYGYTF.

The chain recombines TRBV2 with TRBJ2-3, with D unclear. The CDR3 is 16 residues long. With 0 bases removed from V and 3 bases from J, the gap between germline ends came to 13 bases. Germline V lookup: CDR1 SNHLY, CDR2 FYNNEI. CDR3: CASSEAWGRRTDTQYF. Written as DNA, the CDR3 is TGTGCCAGCAGTGAAGCGTGGGGTAGACGGACAGATACGCAGTATTTT. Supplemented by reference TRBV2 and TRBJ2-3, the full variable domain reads EPEVTQTPSHQVTQMGQEVILRCVPISNHLYFYWYRQILGQKVEFLVSFYNNEISEKSEIFDDQFSVERPDGSNFTLKIRSTKLEDSAMYFCASSEAWGRRTDTQYFGPGTRLTVL.

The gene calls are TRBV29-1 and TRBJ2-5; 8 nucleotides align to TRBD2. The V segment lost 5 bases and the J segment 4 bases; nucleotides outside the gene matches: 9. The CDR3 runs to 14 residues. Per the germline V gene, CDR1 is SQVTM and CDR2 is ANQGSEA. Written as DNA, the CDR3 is TGCAGCGTTCCTGACCGGGGGGGTGGAGAGACCCAGTACTTC. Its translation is CSVPDRGGGETQYF.

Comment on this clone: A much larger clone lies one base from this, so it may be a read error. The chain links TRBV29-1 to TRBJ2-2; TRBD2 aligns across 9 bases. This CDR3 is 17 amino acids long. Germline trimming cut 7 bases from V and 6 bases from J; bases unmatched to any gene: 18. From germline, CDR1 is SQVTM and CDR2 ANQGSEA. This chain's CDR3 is CSAGMVIGREGAGELFF. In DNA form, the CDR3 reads TGCAGCGCTGGGATGGTTATTGGGCGGGAGGGGGCCGGGGAGCTGTTTTTT.

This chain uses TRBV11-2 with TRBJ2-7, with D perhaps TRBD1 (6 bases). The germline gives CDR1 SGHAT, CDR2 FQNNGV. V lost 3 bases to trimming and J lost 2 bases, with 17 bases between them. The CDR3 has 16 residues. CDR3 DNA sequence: TGTGCCAGCAGCTTCCCGCAGACAGGCCTAGCCTACGAGCAGTACTTC. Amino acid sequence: CASSFPQTGLAYEQYF.

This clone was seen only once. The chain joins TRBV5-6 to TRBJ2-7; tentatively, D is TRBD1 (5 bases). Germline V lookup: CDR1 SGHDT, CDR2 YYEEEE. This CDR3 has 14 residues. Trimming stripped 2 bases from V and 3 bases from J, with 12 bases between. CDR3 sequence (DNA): TGTGCCAGCAGCTTTTTTGGACACTACTACGAGCAGTACTTC. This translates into CASSFFGHYYEQYF.

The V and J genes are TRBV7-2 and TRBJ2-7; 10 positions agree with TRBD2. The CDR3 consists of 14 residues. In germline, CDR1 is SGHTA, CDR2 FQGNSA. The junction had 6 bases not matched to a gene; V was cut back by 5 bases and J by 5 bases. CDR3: CASSSSGGRDEQYF. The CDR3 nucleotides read TGTGCCAGCAGCAGTAGCGGGGGGCGAGACGAGCAGTACTTC. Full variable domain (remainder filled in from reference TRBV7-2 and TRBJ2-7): GAGVSQSPSNKVTEKGKDVELRCDPISGHTALYWYRQSLGQGLEFLIYFQGNSAPDKSGLPSDRFSAERTGGSVSTLTIQRTQQEDSAVYLCASSSSGGRDEQYFGPGTRLTVT.

The CDR3 DNA sequence: TGCGCCAGCAGCCGACTAGCGGGACCCTTAGCCAAAAACATTCAGTACTTC. It translates to CASSRLAGPLAKNIQYF. V usage is TRBV5-1 and J usage is TRBJ2-4; 11 positions match TRBD2. CDR1 and CDR2 from the germline V gene are SGHRS and YFSETQ. CDR3 length equals 17 residues. The V segment lost 4 bases and the J segment 0 bases; nucleotides outside the gene matches: 6.